The sequence of this TCR beta chain was determined in a study of blood T cell repertoires in COVID-19. Study at large: PBMCs, B-cell-depleted T cells, or T cells were the source of the cDNA or gDNA that made up the material.

Per the original methods: Counts of nucleated cells, estimated from reference gene primer amplification, were obtained. Data came from immunoSEQ multiplex PCR; TCRdb stores just in-frame clones and leaves some out. V and J calls plus clone size are reproduced from that table; the DNA served to infer D and trimming. The repertoire holds some 38,000 clones, with roughly 84% as singletons. The Seattle site enrolled patients during active infection and followed them longitudinally. Germline V CDR1 and CDR2: MNHEY, SVGAGI. J lost 6 bases, V lost 9 bases, and 8 bases had no gene match. CDR3 length: 15 residues.

The chain couples TRBV6-5 to TRBJ2-1; 13 nucleotides match TRBD2. The TCR was taken from a man aged 55-75 years with COVID-19, enrolled during active disease. Specimen: peripheral blood. CDR3 nucleotide sequence: TGTGCCAGTCGGACTAGCGGGAGAGGGAGCAATGAGCAGTTCTTC. This sequence encodes CASRTSGRGSNEQFF.